The present TCR beta chain was sequenced within a study of cytomegalovirus exposure and HLA in healthy donors. The primer mix had 60 Vbeta and 13 Jbeta primers. The protocol was immunoSEQ multiplex PCR, while the TCRdb copy is restricted to in-frame clones and leaves out a portion. The sample holds about 37,000 clones, roughly four fifths seen once. The CDR3 contains 14 residues. Germline V gene lookup returns CDR1 SGHNT and CDR2 YYREEE (reference sequence). V was pared by 4 bases and J by 7 bases, with 17 bases between. This chain uses TRBV5-4 with TRBJ1-1, with D possibly matching TRBD1 (6 bases). Sequenced sample: PBMCs. This clonotype originated in a woman aged 35 to 49 in good health and CMV-seronegative. The CDR3 nucleotides read TGTGCCAGCAGCACCCTGGACAGCACTTTTGAAGCTTTCTTT. Protein product: CASSTLDSTFEAFF.